These 24 T cell receptor beta chains were sequenced from one sample in a study of neurological immune-mediated disorders. One entry per CDR3 protein, called by TCRdb with MiXCR from the 5' RACE reads. The sample has around 61,000 distinct CDR3 sequences; over 5% are singletons. The sample consisted of PBMCs. All receptors derive from a human donor with multiple sclerosis. The donor label of this sample is uncertain.

At least ten counts were recorded for this clonotype. The chain employs TRBV4-1 and TRBJ1-4, with D uncertain. The CDR3 spans 18 residues. The germline V gene encodes CDR1 MGHRA and CDR2 YSYEKL. V lost 2 bases and J lost 5, with 21 bases in between. The CDR3 reads CASSQRRESQFFNEKLFF. The CDR3 DNA reads as TGCGCCAGCAGCCAAAGGAGGGAATCTCAGTTCTTCAATGAAAAACTGTTTTTT.

This clonotype was seen at least ten times. The chain has TRBV7-2 and TRBJ2-1; no clear D gene. Trimming removed 2 bases at V and 14 bases at J, with 10 bases between. Germline V CDR1 and CDR2: SGHTA, FQGNSA. This CDR3 is built from 11 residues. The CDR3 spells CASSLIGSEFF. DNA for the CDR3: TGTGCCAGCAGCTTAATCGGGTCGGAGTTCTTC.

In this sample, this clonotype turned up many times. The V and J genes are TRBV5-1 and TRBJ2-3, with a weak D call TRBD2 (6 bases). The CDR3 loop spans 16 amino acids. CDR1 and CDR2 from the germline V gene are SGHRS and YFSETQ. V lost 0 bases and J 4 bases, leaving 15 bases between the germline ends. CDR3 sequence reads: CASSLVSGATSDTQYF. CDR3 DNA sequence: TGCGCCAGCAGCTTGGTTTCGGGAGCCACCTCAGATACGCAGTATTTT.

This clonotype was counted at least ten times. The V call is TRBV9, the J call TRBJ1-6; D possibly corresponds to TRBD1 (6 bases). CDR1 is SGDLS, CDR2 YYNGEE, per germline. The CDR3 contains 15 residues. V dropped 3 bases and J dropped 3 bases, with 10 bases sitting between them. The CDR3 is CASSATGHYNSPLHF. Written as DNA, the CDR3 is TGTGCCAGCAGCGCCACAGGGCACTATAATTCACCCCTCCACTTT.

This clonotype turned up a few times. The chain has TRBV18 and TRBJ2-1; D unresolved. V was pared by 0 bases and J by 9 bases, with 9 bases between. CDR1 is KGHSH, CDR2 LQKENI, per germline. The CDR3 sequence is 13 residues long. The CDR3 nucleotides read TGTGCCAGCTCACCACCGGTTTGGGGTGAGCAGTTCTTC. It is translated as CASSPPVWGEQFF.

This clonotype was seen many times. This sequence joins TRBV7-2 and TRBJ2-7; D call uncertain. This CDR3 region has 13 residues. V lost 3 bases and J lost 1, with 7 bases in between. Germline assignment: CDR1 SGHTA and CDR2 FQGNSA. The CDR3 here is CASSFRTSYEQYF. Written as DNA, the CDR3 is TGTGCCAGCAGCTTCAGGACGTCCTACGAGCAGTACTTC.

This clonotype was observed at least ten times. J is TRBJ1-1 and V is TRBV27; D ambiguous. The CDR3 runs to 13 residues. Germline V lookup: CDR1 MNHEY, CDR2 SMNVEV (reference sequence). V was trimmed by 5 bases and J by 7 bases, leaving 14 bases between them. As DNA, the CDR3 is TGTGCCAGCAGTCCCTGGCAGTCTGGTGAAGCTTTCTTT. It is translated as CASSPWQSGEAFF.

This clonotype has ten or more counts. J is TRBJ2-2 and V is TRBV5-1; TRBD2 is a possible D gene (5 bases). Per germline, CDR1 SGHRS and CDR2 YFSETQ. V was clipped by 1 base and J by 1 base, with 17 bases between them. The CDR3 covers 18 residues. Written as DNA, the CDR3 is TGCGCCAGCAGCTTGAGGCAGGTCGACTACCTGAACACCGGGGAGCTGTTTTTT. Translating gives CASSLRQVDYLNTGELFF.

This clonotype appeared many times. The chain joins TRBV6-6 to TRBJ1-5, with no clear D. The V and J ends lost 8 bases and 4 bases respectively, with 12 bases between them. Germline V CDR1 and CDR2: MNHNY, SVGAGI (reference sequence). The CDR3 is 13 residues long. For the CDR3, the DNA is TGTGCCAGCGCCAGACGGATTAATCAGCCCCAGCATTTT. Translation: CASARRINQPQHF.

This chain connects TRBV5-1 to TRBJ1-2, with D tentatively TRBD1 (6 bases). The ends were cut back, 4 bases at V and 3 bases at J, with 13 bases in the middle. CDR1 SGHRS and CDR2 YFSETQ come from the germline V gene. The CDR3 sequence is 14 residues long. The CDR3 DNA reads TGCGCCAGCAGCATAGGACAGAACTACTATGGCTACACCTTC. Translated, it gives CASSIGQNYYGYTF.

This clonotype was counted ten times or more. The chain has TRBV12-3 or TRBV12-4 and TRBJ1-2; 9 bases agree with TRBD1. The CDR3 consists of 13 residues. With 6 bases clipped from V and 7 bases from J, the junction kept 6 bases outside the gene matches. CDR3 sequence: CASSLTGGGGYTF. The DNA of the CDR3 is TGTGCCAGCAGCTTAACAGGGGGCGGTGGCTACACCTTC.

This clonotype was counted many times. V and J are TRBV2 and TRBJ2-3, with D maybe TRBD1 (6 bases). The germline CDR1 and CDR2 sequences are SNHLY and FYNNEI. This CDR3 has 15 amino acids. V lost 3 bases and J 4 bases, leaving 14 bases between the germline ends. The CDR3 DNA sequence: TGTGCCAGCAGTGAGAGGGGGAGAGGGGCAGATACGCAGTATTTT. This gives the protein CASSERGRGADTQYF.

In this sample, this clonotype turned up many times. The chain joins TRBV12-3 or TRBV12-4 to TRBJ2-7; tentative D call: TRBD2 (5 bases). This CDR3 spans 14 amino acids. Trimming cost V 6 bases and J 0 bases, with 12 bases left between them. CDR3 bases: TGTGCCAGCAGATTTAACCGGGACTCCTACGAGCAGTACTTC. It encodes CASRFNRDSYEQYF.

This clonotype appeared many times. The rearrangement links TRBV20-1 to TRBJ2-7; 7 nucleotides agree with TRBD2. The ends lost 4 bases at V and 4 bases at J; junction bases unmatched: 7. The CDR3 contains 13 residues. Germline values: CDR1 DFQATT, CDR2 SNEGSKA (reference sequence). The CDR3 protein is CSAKLQGGYEQYF. The CDR3 DNA sequence: TGCAGTGCTAAACTCCAGGGAGGGTACGAGCAGTACTTC.

This clonotype was counted many times. The chain links TRBV20-1 to TRBJ2-1; TRBD2 matches 9 bases. Germline lookup yields CDR1 DFQATT and CDR2 SNEGSKA (reference sequence). This CDR3 spans 15 amino acids. Losses at the gene ends were 6 bases for V and 9 bases for J; bases not matched to a gene: 15. CDR3 sequence: CSASLWRGGLGEQFF. In DNA, the CDR3 is TGCAGTGCCTCGTTATGGCGGGGGGGCCTAGGTGAGCAGTTCTTC.

The table lists this clonotype with a few counts. V usage is TRBV20-1 and J usage is TRBJ2-7; D remains unclear. Per germline, CDR1 DFQATT and CDR2 SNEGSKA (reference sequence). The CDR3 has 11 residues. Deletions cut 6 bases from V and 5 bases from J, with 11 bases between. The DNA of the CDR3 is TGCAGTGCGCATACATGGGACGAGCAGTACTTC. This encodes CSAHTWDEQYF.

The sample holds many counts of this clonotype. J is TRBJ2-7 and V is TRBV7-2, with 12 bases fitting TRBD2. Germline loops: CDR1 SGHTA, CDR2 FQGNSA. The CDR3 has 15 amino acids. After removal of 2 bases from V and 2 bases from J, the junction contained 1 base not matched to a gene. CDR3 loop: CASSLLAGGTYEQYF. The CDR3 nucleotides read TGTGCCAGCAGCTTACTAGCGGGGGGGACCTACGAGCAGTACTTC.

At least ten counts were recorded for this clonotype. The chain is built from TRBV20-1 and TRBJ2-7; TRBD1 agrees at 8 bases. This CDR3 region has 15 residues. V trimming: 0 bases; J trimming: 3 bases; junction bases outside the gene matches: 7. CDR1 is DFQATT, CDR2 SNEGSKA, per germline (reference sequence). In nucleotides, the CDR3 is TGCAGTGCTAGAGATCAGGGGGCCCCTTTCTACGAGCAGTACTTC. Translating it yields CSARDQGAPFYEQYF.

This rearrangement joins TRBV19 to TRBJ1-2; a possible D gene is TRBD1 (6 bases). Trimming took 7 bases from V and 8 from J, leaving 14 bases between them. CDR3 size: 12 residues. The V gene's germline CDR1 is LNHDA and CDR2 SQIVND (reference sequence). The CDR3 loop reads CASTTGIRGYTF. CDR3 in DNA: TGTGCCAGTACCACAGGGATCAGAGGCTACACCTTC.

This clonotype came up many times. CDR3 bases: TGTGCCAGCAGCTTCGACGGAGACAATCAGCCCCAGCATTTT. It yields the protein CASSFDGDNQPQHF. This sequence joins TRBV7-9 and TRBJ1-5; D call uncertain. Per the germline V gene, CDR1 is SEHNR and CDR2 is FQNEAQ (reference sequence). CDR3 size: 14 residues. Trimming took off 3 bases at V and 3 bases at J, with 9 bases between the two ends.

Many counts were recorded for this clonotype. The chain couples TRBV2 to TRBJ2-2; the D is unclear. Between the trimmed V and J ends, which lost 3 bases and 7 bases, there was a span of 12 bases. Looked up from germline, CDR1 is SNHLY and CDR2 is FYNNEI. CDR3 length: 14 amino acids. The CDR3 DNA reads as TGTGCCAGCAGTGAGTTCCAGTCTCTCGGGGAGCTGTTTTTT. Translation: CASSEFQSLGELFF. Drawing the rest from reference TRBV2 and TRBJ2-2, the complete variable domain is EPEVTQTPSHQVTQMGQEVILRCVPISNHLYFYWYRQILGQKVEFLVSFYNNEISEKSEIFDDQFSVERPDGSNFTLKIRSTKLEDSAMYFCASSEFQSLGELFFGEGSRLTVL.

This clonotype has at least ten counts. The rearrangement links TRBV12-3 or TRBV12-4 to TRBJ1-1; no clear D gene. The V end was cut by 8 bases, the J end by 7 bases, with 11 bases between. This CDR3 comprises 11 residues. DNA of the CDR3: TGTGCCAGCTGGCGAGGTGGTGAAGCTTTCTTT. Residues: CASWRGGEAFF.

This clonotype appeared many times. This chain links TRBV5-1 with TRBJ1-6; no firm D call. Germline V CDR1 and CDR2: SGHRS, YFSETQ. With 0 bases removed from V and 0 bases from J, the gap between germline ends came to 7 bases. The CDR3 covers 16 residues. The CDR3 sequence: CASSLAQASYNSPLHF. For the CDR3, the DNA is TGCGCCAGCAGCTTGGCCCAGGCCTCCTATAATTCACCCCTCCACTTT.

This clonotype appeared many times. The CDR3 protein is CAISAWGQPSRFSGANVLTF. The DNA for the CDR3 is TGTGCCATCAGTGCCTGGGGACAGCCGTCCCGATTTTCTGGGGCCAACGTCCTGACTTTC. The rearrangement uses TRBV10-3 and TRBJ2-6, with 7 nucleotides matching TRBD1. With 4 bases clipped from V and 1 base from J, the junction kept 16 bases outside the gene matches. Looked up from germline, CDR1 is ENHRY and CDR2 is SYGVKD. The CDR3 spans 20 residues.